The clone carrying this T cell receptor beta chain was counted a single time. This entry belongs to a study of blood T cell repertoires in COVID-19. Trimming took off 1 base at V and 1 base at J, with 13 bases between the two ends. Germline V gene data show CDR1 as KGHSH and CDR2 as LQKENI. This CDR3 comprises 16 residues. Those who participated ranged in age from roughly 18 to 100 years and resided in roughly 26 US areas. Clinical history as reported by participants underpinned cohort assignment. Generated by immunoSEQ multiplex PCR, the TCRdb table keeps only in-frame clones and is missing some. Of 200,000 to 250,000 clones in the sample, approximately 83% were seen once.

The sample was PBMCs or T cells enriched from blood (not recorded which). This receptor was taken from a woman in her thirties or forties with acute COVID-19. V gene TRBV18 combines with J gene TRBJ1-2; TRBD1 is a possible D gene (6 bases). The CDR3 here is CASSPQRTDDNYGYTF. The CDR3 coding sequence is TGTGCCAGCTCACCACAACGGACAGACGATAACTATGGCTACACCTTC. Variable domain in full (rest from reference TRBV18 and TRBJ1-2): NAGVMQNPRHLVRRRGQEARLRCSPMKGHSHVYWYRQLPEEGLKFMVYLQKENIIDESGMPKERFSAEFPKEGPSILRIQQVVRGDSAAYFCASSPQRTDDNYGYTFGSGTRLTVV.